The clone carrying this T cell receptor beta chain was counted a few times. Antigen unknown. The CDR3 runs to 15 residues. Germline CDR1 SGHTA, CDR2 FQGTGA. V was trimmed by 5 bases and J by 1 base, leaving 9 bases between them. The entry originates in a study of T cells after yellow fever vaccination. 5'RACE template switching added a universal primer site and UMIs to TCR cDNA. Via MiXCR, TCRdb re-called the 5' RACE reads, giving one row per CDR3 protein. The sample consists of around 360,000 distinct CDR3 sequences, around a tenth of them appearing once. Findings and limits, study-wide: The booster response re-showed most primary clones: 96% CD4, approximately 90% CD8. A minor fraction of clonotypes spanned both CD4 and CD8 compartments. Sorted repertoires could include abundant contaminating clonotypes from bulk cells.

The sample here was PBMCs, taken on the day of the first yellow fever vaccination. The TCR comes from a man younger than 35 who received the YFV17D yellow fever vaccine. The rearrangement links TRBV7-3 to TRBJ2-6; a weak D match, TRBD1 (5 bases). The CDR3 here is CASSPQGSGANVLTF. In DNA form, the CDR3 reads TGTGCCAGCAGCCCCCAGGGTTCTGGGGCCAACGTCCTGACTTTC.